These 8 T cell receptor beta chains were sequenced from one sample in a study of CD8 T cells in Susac syndrome. Random hexamers were used to reverse transcribe an amount of roughly 0.45 to 1 ug RNA. TCRdb re-called the immunoSEQ multiplex PCR reads through MiXCR, storing one row per CDR3 protein. The sample yields 45,000 or so distinct CDR3 sequences, roughly 93% seen once. The sequenced material came from CD8+ T cells from PBMCs. The receptors were sampled from a human donor in good health.

This chain uses TRBV23-1 with TRBJ2-7; 7 nucleotides match TRBD1. TRBV23-1 is sorted into the ORF group, with uncertain function. CDR3 length: 16 residues. Trimming removed 0 bases from V and 1 base from J; junction bases left unmatched: 6. The CDR3 spells CASSQSVRDSSYEQYF. CDR3 DNA sequence: TGCGCCAGCAGTCAATCGGTTCGGGACAGTTCCTACGAGCAGTACTTC.

The J gene is TRBJ2-4, the V gene TRBV5-1, with TRBD2 matching over 7 bases. CDR1 and CDR2 (germline): SGHRS, YFSETQ. The CDR3 has 13 residues. V was pared by 6 bases and J by 8 bases, with 8 bases of the junction left unmatched. The CDR3: CASTGEGRDIQYF. For the CDR3, the DNA is TGCGCCAGCACCGGGGAGGGACGGGACATTCAGTACTTC.

The chain employs TRBV3-1 and TRBJ2-1, with D perhaps TRBD1 (6 bases). The CDR3 is made up of 14 amino acids. Trimming removed 3 bases at V and 2 bases at J, with 8 bases between. The germline CDR1 and CDR2 sequences are LGHDT and YNNKEL (reference sequence). The chain's CDR3 is CASSQAGAYNEQFF. CDR3 DNA: TGTGCCAGCAGCCAGGCAGGGGCCTACAATGAGCAGTTCTTC.

The genes are TRBV5-6 and TRBJ2-7; TRBD1 matches at 8 bases. Trimming at V came to 5 bases and at J to 2 bases, leaving 6 bases not matched to a gene. The length of the CDR3 is 14 residues. Germline V lookup: CDR1 SGHDT, CDR2 YYEEEE. The CDR3 reads CASSPGQAAYEQYF. The CDR3 bases are TGTGCCAGCAGTCCGGGACAGGCGGCCTACGAGCAGTACTTC.

The rearrangement uses TRBV30 and TRBJ2-1, with TRBD2 identical over 9 bases. The CDR3 extends over 15 amino acids. Germline CDR1 reads GTSNPN; CDR2 reads SVGIG (reference sequence). Losses at the gene ends were 0 bases for V and 7 bases for J; bases not matched to a gene: 7. The CDR3 DNA sequence: TGTGCCTGGAGTGTAGGTAGCGGGAGAAGTAATGAGCAGTTCTTC. It yields the protein CAWSVGSGRSNEQFF.

The rearrangement joins TRBV30 to TRBJ2-2; D may be TRBD1 (6 bases). Germline CDR1 reads GTSNPN; CDR2 reads SVGIG (reference sequence). The CDR3 covers 13 residues. The V and J ends lost 3 bases and 1 base respectively, with 6 bases between them. The CDR3 nucleotides read TGTGCCTGGAGGACAGGGAACACCGGGGAGCTGTTTTTT. It yields the protein CAWRTGNTGELFF.

This clonotype is a singleton in its sample. This rearrangement joins TRBV7-9 to TRBJ1-2; possible D gene TRBD1, 5 bases. There are 14 residues in the CDR3. Germline assignment: CDR1 SEHNR and CDR2 FQNEAQ (reference sequence). The V and J ends lost 6 bases and 5 bases respectively, with 16 bases between them. As DNA, the CDR3 is TGTGCCAGCAGTCCTGGGGGGAACCAATATGGCTACACCTTC. Amino acid sequence: CASSPGGNQYGYTF.

This chain uses TRBV7-9 with TRBJ2-3; a possible D gene is TRBD2 (5 bases). The CDR3 loop spans 13 amino acids. V dropped 4 bases and J dropped 9 bases, with 14 bases sitting between them. Germline CDR1 SEHNR, CDR2 FQNEAQ (reference sequence). The DNA for the CDR3 is TGTGCCAGCAGCTACTGGGAGATGGACACGCAGTATTTT. Translated, it gives CASSYWEMDTQYF. The full variable domain, rest sourced from reference TRBV7-9 and TRBJ2-3, is DTGVSQNPRHKITKRGQNVTFRCDPISEHNRLYWYRQTLGQGPEFLTYFQNEAQLEKSRLLSDRFSAERPKGSFSTLEIQRTEQGDSAMYLCASSYWEMDTQYFGPGTRLTVL.